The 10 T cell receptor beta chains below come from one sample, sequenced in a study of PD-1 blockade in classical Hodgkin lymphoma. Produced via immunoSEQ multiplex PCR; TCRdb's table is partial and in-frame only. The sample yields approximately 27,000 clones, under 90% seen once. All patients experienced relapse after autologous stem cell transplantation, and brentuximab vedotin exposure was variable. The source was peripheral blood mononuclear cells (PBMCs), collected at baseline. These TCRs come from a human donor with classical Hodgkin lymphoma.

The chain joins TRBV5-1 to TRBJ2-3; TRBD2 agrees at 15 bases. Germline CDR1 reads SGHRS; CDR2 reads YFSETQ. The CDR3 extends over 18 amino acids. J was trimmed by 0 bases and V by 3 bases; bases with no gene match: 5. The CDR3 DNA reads TGCGCCAGCAGCTCTGGACTAGCGGGGGGGACTAGCACAGATACGCAGTATTTT. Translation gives CASSSGLAGGTSTDTQYF.

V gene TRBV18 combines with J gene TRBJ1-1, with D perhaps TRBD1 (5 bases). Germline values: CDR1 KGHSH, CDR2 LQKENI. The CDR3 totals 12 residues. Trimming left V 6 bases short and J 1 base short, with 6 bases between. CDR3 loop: CASSDRNTEAFF. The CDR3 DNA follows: TGTGCCAGCTCTGACAGGAACACTGAAGCTTTCTTT.

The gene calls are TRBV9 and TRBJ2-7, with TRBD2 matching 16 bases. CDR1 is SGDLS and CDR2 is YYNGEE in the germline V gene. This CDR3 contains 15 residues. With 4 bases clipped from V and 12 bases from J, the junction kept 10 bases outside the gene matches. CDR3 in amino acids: CASSSPGLAGGKRYF. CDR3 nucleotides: TGTGCCAGCAGCTCGCCGGGACTAGCGGGGGGGAAGCGGTACTTC.

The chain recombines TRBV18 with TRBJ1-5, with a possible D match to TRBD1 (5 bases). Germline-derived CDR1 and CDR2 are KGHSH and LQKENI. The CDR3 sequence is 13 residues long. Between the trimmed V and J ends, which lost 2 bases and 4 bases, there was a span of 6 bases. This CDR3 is CASSPGGNQPQHF. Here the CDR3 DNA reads TGTGCCAGCTCACCAGGGGGGAATCAGCCCCAGCATTTT. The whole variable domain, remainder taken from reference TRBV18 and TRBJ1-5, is NAGVMQNPRHLVRRRGQEARLRCSPMKGHSHVYWYRQLPEEGLKFMVYLQKENIIDESGMPKERFSAEFPKEGPSILRIQQVVRGDSAAYFCASSPGGNQPQHFGDGTRLSIL.

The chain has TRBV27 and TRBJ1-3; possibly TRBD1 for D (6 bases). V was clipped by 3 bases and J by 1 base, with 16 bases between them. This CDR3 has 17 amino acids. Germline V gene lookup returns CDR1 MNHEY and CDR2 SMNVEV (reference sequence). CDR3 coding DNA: TGTGCCAGCAGTTTCGGGGGACCAGGGGTATCTGGAAACACCATATATTTT. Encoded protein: CASSFGGPGVSGNTIYF.

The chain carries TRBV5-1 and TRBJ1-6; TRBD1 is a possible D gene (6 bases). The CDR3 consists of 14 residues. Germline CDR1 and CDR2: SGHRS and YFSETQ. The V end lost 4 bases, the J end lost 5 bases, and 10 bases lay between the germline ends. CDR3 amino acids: CASSLTGNNSPLHF. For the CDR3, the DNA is TGCGCCAGCAGCCTCACAGGGAATAATTCACCCCTCCACTTT.

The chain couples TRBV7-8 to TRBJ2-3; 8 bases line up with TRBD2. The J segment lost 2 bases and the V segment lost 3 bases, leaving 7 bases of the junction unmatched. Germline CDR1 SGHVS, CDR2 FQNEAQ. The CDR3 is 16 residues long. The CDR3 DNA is TGTGCCAGCAGCTTCCTCACAGCGGGGGCCACAGATACGCAGTATTTT. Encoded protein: CASSFLTAGATDTQYF.

DNA of the CDR3: TGTGCCAGCAGGCCACAGGGAAGTGTTTTTGAAGCTTTCTTT. Amino acid sequence: CASRPQGSVFEAFF. The chain has TRBV6-5 and TRBJ1-1; D is possibly TRBD1 (6 bases). The CDR3 sequence is 14 residues long. The ends were cut back, 6 bases at V and 7 bases at J, with 18 bases in the middle. Germline CDR1 reads MNHEY; CDR2 reads SVGAGI.

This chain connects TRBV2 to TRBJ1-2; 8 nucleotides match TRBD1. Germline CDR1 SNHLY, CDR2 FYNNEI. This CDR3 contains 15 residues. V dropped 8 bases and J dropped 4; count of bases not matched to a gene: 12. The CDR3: CASLAPGQGTYGYTF. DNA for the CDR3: TGTGCCAGCCTGGCCCCTGGACAGGGAACCTATGGCTACACCTTC.

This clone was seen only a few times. The CDR3: CASSLDRVNTEAFF. The CDR3 nucleotides are TGTGCCAGCAGCTTGGACAGGGTGAACACTGAAGCTTTCTTT. The chain recombines TRBV7-9 with TRBJ1-1, with 8 positions matching TRBD1. J was trimmed by 0 bases and V by 3 bases; bases with no gene match: 0. The CDR3 is made up of 14 amino acids. Per the germline V gene, CDR1 is SEHNR and CDR2 is FQNEAQ (reference sequence).